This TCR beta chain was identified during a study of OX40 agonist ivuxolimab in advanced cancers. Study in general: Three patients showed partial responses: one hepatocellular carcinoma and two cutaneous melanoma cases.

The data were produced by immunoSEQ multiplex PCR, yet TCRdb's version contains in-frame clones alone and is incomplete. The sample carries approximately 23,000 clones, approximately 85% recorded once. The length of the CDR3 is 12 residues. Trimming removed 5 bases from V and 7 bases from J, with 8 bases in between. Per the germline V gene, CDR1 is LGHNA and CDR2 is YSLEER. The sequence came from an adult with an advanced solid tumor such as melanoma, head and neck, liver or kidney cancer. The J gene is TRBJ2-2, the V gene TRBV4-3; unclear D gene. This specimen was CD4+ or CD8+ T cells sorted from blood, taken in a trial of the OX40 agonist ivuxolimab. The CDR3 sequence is CASSASSGELFF. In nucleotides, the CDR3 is TGCGCCAGCAGCGCGAGCAGCGGGGAGCTGTTTTTT.